This TCR beta chain was identified in a study of cytomegalovirus exposure and HLA in healthy donors. Study findings and constraints: The study listed under 200 cytomegalovirus-associated TCR beta chains. In a later analysis, common viral pathogens appeared linked to several of the most significant clusters. More clonal expansion characterized HLA-associated TCR beta chains than equally common others in a later analysis.

Both 60 Vbeta primers and 13 Jbeta primers went into the PCR. Some clones are missing from TCRdb's copy, which holds only in-frame ones; the method was immunoSEQ multiplex PCR. The sample has roughly 130,000 clones, around 79% seen once. On this clone: The antigen is undetermined.

The CDR3 loop spans 14 amino acids. Germline-derived CDR1 and CDR2 are MNHEY and SMNVEV (reference sequence). The V and J ends lost 3 bases and 3 bases respectively, with 9 bases between them. Input material: PBMCs. The chain recombines TRBV27 with TRBJ1-5, with D possibly being TRBD1 (5 bases). This TCR was sampled from a woman aged 45-60 years in good health and CMV-seropositive. The CDR3 region is CASSFDRFNQPQHF. CDR3 in DNA: TGTGCCAGCAGTTTTGACAGATTCAATCAGCCCCAGCATTTT.